The 21 T cell receptor beta chains presented below share a single source sample, sequenced in a study of CD8+ T cells in alopecia areata. Investigators isolated RNA and reverse transcribed it into cDNA to act as the sequencing template. Sequencing used immunoSEQ multiplex PCR; TCRdb keeps in-frame clones, though not all of them. The data hold just over 150,000 clones, with around 71% observed a single time. Treatment specified: oral pan-JAK inhibitor, 5-10 mg twice daily. The sequences come from CD4+ T cells sorted from blood, collected at week 4, from a patient treated with tofacitinib. All receptors derive from a human donor with alopecia areata.

For the CDR3, the DNA is TGTGCCAGTAGTGCGGGGGGCAGGGCTCGCCCCCAGCATTTT. Translated: CASSAGGRARPQHF. The chain links TRBV19 to TRBJ1-5; a weak D match, TRBD1 (6 bases). Looked up from germline, CDR1 is LNHDA and CDR2 is SQIVND (reference sequence). This CDR3 region has 14 residues. V lost 5 bases and J lost 10, with 18 bases in between.

The V gene is TRBV9, the J gene TRBJ1-3; D might be TRBD1 (5 bases). The CDR3 is 14 residues long. Trimming pared 2 bases from V and 6 bases from J, leaving 12 bases between. The germline CDR1 and CDR2 sequences are SGDLS and YYNGEE. The CDR3 DNA is TGTGCCAGCAGCGTCCAGGGAATGGAAAACACCATATATTTT. This sequence encodes CASSVQGMENTIYF.

This clone was seen more than once but under ten times. The genes are TRBV19 and TRBJ1-4; TRBD1 matches 8 bases. V gave up 7 bases and J gave up 7 bases; unmatched junction bases: 14. Germline V gives CDR1 LNHDA, CDR2 SQIVND (reference sequence). There are 16 residues in the CDR3. DNA for the CDR3: TGTGCCAGTATCGCGACCCGGGACAGGAGTTCTGAAAAACTGTTTTTT. It encodes CASIATRDRSSEKLFF.

The chain uses TRBV6-6 and TRBJ1-6, with D tentatively TRBD1 (5 bases). V lost 0 bases to trimming and J lost 10 bases, with 10 bases between them. This CDR3 comprises 14 residues. Germline V gene data show CDR1 as MNHNY and CDR2 as SVGAGI (reference sequence). The CDR3 region is CASSYSPGNSPLHF. The CDR3 nucleotides read TGTGCCAGCAGTTACTCTCCAGGGAACTCACCCCTCCACTTT.

J is TRBJ1-1 and V is TRBV14, with 7 bases lining up with TRBD1. V trimming: 4 bases; J trimming: 3 bases; junction bases outside the gene matches: 8. This CDR3 has 15 amino acids. The germline gives CDR1 SGHDN, CDR2 FVKESK. CDR3 loop: CASSRLQGTYTEAFF. CDR3 bases: TGTGCCAGCAGCCGTCTACAGGGGACCTACACTGAAGCTTTCTTT.

This clone was recorded only once. This chain joins TRBV11-2 and TRBJ1-2; possibly TRBD1 for D (5 bases). The ends were cut back, 4 bases at V and 6 bases at J, with 12 bases in the middle. Germline V lookup: CDR1 SGHAT, CDR2 FQNNGV. The CDR3 runs 13 residues. Written as DNA, the CDR3 is TGTGCCAGCAGCTGGGGGAGAGCAGATGGCTACACCTTC. Translating it yields CASSWGRADGYTF.

The chain employs TRBV15 and TRBJ2-7; TRBD1 matches at 11 bases. V shed 8 bases, J shed 7 bases, and the junction held 7 bases outside the gene matches. Germline V gene lookup returns CDR1 LNHNV and CDR2 YYDKDF (reference sequence). The CDR3 spans 13 residues. The CDR3 spells CATRTGGLREQYF. In nucleotides, the CDR3 is TGTGCCACCCGGACAGGGGGCCTGCGGGAGCAGTACTTC. The variable domain in full, completed from reference TRBV15 and TRBJ2-7, reads DAMVIQNPRYQVTQFGKPVTLSCSQTLNHNVMYWYQQKSSQAPKLLFHYYDKDFNNEADTPDNFQSRRPNTSFCFLDIRSPGLGDTAMYLCATRTGGLREQYFGPGTRLTVT.

This clone has a handful of counts. The gene calls are TRBV29-1 and TRBJ1-5; the D gene is possibly TRBD1 (6 bases). The CDR3 has 16 amino acids. Germline V lookup: CDR1 SQVTM, CDR2 ANQGSEA. V gave up 0 bases and J gave up 5 bases, with 17 bases separating them. In DNA form, the CDR3 reads TGCAGCGTTGAAGATGTAAAGGACAGTCAAGATCAGCCCCAGCATTTT. It specifies CSVEDVKDSQDQPQHF.

V and J are TRBV29-1 and TRBJ2-5; tentative D call: TRBD2 (6 bases). Germline loops: CDR1 SQVTM, CDR2 ANQGSEA. V lost 8 bases and J lost 5, with 18 bases in between. The length of the CDR3 is 13 residues. The CDR3 protein is CSSSDGGGETQYF. DNA of the CDR3: TGCAGCTCCTCCGACGGGGGTGGCGAGACCCAGTACTTC. Complete variable domain (other parts from reference TRBV29-1 and TRBJ2-5): SAVISQKPSRDICQRGTSLTIQCQVDSQVTMMFWYRQQPGQSLTLIATANQGSEATYESGFVIDKFPISRPNLTFSTLTVSNMSPEDSSIYLCSSSDGGGETQYFGPGTRLLVL.

The V and J genes are TRBV11-2 and TRBJ2-7; D uncertain. Trimming shortened V by 1 base and J by 0 bases, and 13 bases separated the two germline ends. CDR1 and CDR2 (germline): SGHAT, FQNNGV. This CDR3 contains 16 residues. CDR3 amino acids: CASSLVGPPSSYEQYF. In nucleotides, the CDR3 is TGTGCCAGCAGCTTAGTAGGTCCTCCATCCTCCTACGAGCAGTACTTC.

The V and J genes are TRBV7-3 and TRBJ1-6; TRBD1 aligns across 7 bases. Germline CDR1 SGHTA, CDR2 FQGTGA. V shed 5 bases and J 9 bases; nucleotides not matched to a gene: 4. The CDR3 is 13 residues long. The CDR3 DNA sequence: TGTGCCAGCAGCGGGACAGTGGGTTCACCCCTCCACTTT. Protein product: CASSGTVGSPLHF.

This clone was detected many times. This chain joins TRBV14 and TRBJ1-1; D not certain. This CDR3 has 14 amino acids. The germline V and J ends were trimmed by 1 base and 6 bases, with 12 bases remaining between them. Germline lookup yields CDR1 SGHDN and CDR2 FVKESK. CDR3 sequence: CASSQVYGAAEAFF. The CDR3, as DNA: TGTGCCAGCAGCCAAGTATACGGTGCCGCTGAAGCTTTCTTT.

This sequence joins TRBV30 and TRBJ2-3; no firm D call. V was clipped by 3 bases and J by 3 bases, with 16 bases between them. Looked up from germline, CDR1 is GTSNPN and CDR2 is SVGIG (reference sequence). CDR3 length equals 15 residues. The CDR3 DNA is TGTGCCTGGAGGGCCCGGAACCTAGTTACAGATACGCAGTATTTT. Its translation: CAWRARNLVTDTQYF.

In this sample, this clone turned up once. The CDR3 sequence: CAWSVLQGYTF. In nucleotides, the CDR3 is TGTGCCTGGAGTGTACTGCAGGGCTACACCTTC. This chain uses TRBV30 with TRBJ1-2; D is unresolved. This CDR3 spans 11 amino acids. V was shortened by 0 bases and J by 8 bases, with 7 bases between the two germline ends. CDR1 and CDR2 (germline): GTSNPN, SVGIG (reference sequence).

The gene calls are TRBV5-1 and TRBJ2-7; the D is unclear. V gave up 2 bases and J gave up 1 base, with 13 bases separating them. Per the germline V gene, CDR1 is SGHRS and CDR2 is YFSETQ. The CDR3 contains 15 residues. CDR3 in DNA: TGCGCCAGCAGCTTTGAGGCCTCCCTTTCCTACGAGCAGTACTTC. Amino acids: CASSFEASLSYEQYF.

This sequence joins TRBV25-1 and TRBJ2-7; 8 bases line up with TRBD1. Trimming at V came to 6 bases and at J to 6 bases, leaving 7 bases not matched to a gene. Germline lookup yields CDR1 MGHDK and CDR2 SYGVNS. This CDR3 is 13 amino acids long. The CDR3 DNA sequence: TGTGCCAGCAGGCCAAACACAGGGGGCGAGCAGTACTTC. It specifies CASRPNTGGEQYF.

The genes are TRBV29-1 and TRBJ1-1; no clear D gene. Trimming took 1 base from V and 4 from J, leaving 13 bases between them. Germline V CDR1 and CDR2: SQVTM, ANQGSEA. CDR3 length: 14 residues. The CDR3 loop reads CSVEVGFLGTEAFF. The DNA for the CDR3 is TGCAGCGTTGAAGTCGGGTTTCTGGGCACTGAAGCTTTCTTT.

This clone has a single count. The chain couples TRBV7-9 to TRBJ1-5, with TRBD1 identical over 11 bases. CDR1 is SEHNR, CDR2 FQNEAQ, per germline (reference sequence). CDR3 length: 19 residues. V shed 5 bases and J 4 bases; nucleotides not matched to a gene: 16. The DNA for the CDR3 is TGTGCCAGCAGCAATACGCCGGGACAGGGGGTTGTTGCAAATCAGCCCCAGCATTTT. Amino acid sequence: CASSNTPGQGVVANQPQHF.

This chain joins TRBV29-1 and TRBJ2-5; TRBD2 is a possible D gene (5 bases). The better agreement between TRBJ2-7 and the DNA end casts doubt on the J call. Germline V CDR1 and CDR2: SQVTM, ANQGSEA. This CDR3 region has 15 residues. The CDR3 spells CSVLRLRGVSYEQYF. The CDR3 nucleotides are TGCAGCGTTCTGAGACTCCGGGGAGTTTCCTACGAGCAGTACTTC.

The J gene is TRBJ2-2, the V gene TRBV30; 9 bases map to TRBD1. Germline V gives CDR1 GTSNPN, CDR2 SVGIG (reference sequence). The V and J ends lost 4 bases and 6 bases, in that order; junction bases with no gene match: 15. CDR3 size: 17 residues. Here the CDR3 DNA reads TGTGCCTGGAACCCTACCCGTTGGACAGGGGAAGCCGGGGAGCTGTTTTTT. It encodes CAWNPTRWTGEAGELFF.

The rearrangement links TRBV6-6 to TRBJ1-3; no clear D gene. This CDR3 is 14 amino acids long. Germline CDR1 and CDR2: MNHNY and SVGAGI (reference sequence). V was pared by 5 bases and J by 0 bases, with 8 bases between. In DNA, the CDR3 is TGTGCCAGCAGTCACCGGGACTCTGGAAACACCATATATTTT. This sequence encodes CASSHRDSGNTIYF.